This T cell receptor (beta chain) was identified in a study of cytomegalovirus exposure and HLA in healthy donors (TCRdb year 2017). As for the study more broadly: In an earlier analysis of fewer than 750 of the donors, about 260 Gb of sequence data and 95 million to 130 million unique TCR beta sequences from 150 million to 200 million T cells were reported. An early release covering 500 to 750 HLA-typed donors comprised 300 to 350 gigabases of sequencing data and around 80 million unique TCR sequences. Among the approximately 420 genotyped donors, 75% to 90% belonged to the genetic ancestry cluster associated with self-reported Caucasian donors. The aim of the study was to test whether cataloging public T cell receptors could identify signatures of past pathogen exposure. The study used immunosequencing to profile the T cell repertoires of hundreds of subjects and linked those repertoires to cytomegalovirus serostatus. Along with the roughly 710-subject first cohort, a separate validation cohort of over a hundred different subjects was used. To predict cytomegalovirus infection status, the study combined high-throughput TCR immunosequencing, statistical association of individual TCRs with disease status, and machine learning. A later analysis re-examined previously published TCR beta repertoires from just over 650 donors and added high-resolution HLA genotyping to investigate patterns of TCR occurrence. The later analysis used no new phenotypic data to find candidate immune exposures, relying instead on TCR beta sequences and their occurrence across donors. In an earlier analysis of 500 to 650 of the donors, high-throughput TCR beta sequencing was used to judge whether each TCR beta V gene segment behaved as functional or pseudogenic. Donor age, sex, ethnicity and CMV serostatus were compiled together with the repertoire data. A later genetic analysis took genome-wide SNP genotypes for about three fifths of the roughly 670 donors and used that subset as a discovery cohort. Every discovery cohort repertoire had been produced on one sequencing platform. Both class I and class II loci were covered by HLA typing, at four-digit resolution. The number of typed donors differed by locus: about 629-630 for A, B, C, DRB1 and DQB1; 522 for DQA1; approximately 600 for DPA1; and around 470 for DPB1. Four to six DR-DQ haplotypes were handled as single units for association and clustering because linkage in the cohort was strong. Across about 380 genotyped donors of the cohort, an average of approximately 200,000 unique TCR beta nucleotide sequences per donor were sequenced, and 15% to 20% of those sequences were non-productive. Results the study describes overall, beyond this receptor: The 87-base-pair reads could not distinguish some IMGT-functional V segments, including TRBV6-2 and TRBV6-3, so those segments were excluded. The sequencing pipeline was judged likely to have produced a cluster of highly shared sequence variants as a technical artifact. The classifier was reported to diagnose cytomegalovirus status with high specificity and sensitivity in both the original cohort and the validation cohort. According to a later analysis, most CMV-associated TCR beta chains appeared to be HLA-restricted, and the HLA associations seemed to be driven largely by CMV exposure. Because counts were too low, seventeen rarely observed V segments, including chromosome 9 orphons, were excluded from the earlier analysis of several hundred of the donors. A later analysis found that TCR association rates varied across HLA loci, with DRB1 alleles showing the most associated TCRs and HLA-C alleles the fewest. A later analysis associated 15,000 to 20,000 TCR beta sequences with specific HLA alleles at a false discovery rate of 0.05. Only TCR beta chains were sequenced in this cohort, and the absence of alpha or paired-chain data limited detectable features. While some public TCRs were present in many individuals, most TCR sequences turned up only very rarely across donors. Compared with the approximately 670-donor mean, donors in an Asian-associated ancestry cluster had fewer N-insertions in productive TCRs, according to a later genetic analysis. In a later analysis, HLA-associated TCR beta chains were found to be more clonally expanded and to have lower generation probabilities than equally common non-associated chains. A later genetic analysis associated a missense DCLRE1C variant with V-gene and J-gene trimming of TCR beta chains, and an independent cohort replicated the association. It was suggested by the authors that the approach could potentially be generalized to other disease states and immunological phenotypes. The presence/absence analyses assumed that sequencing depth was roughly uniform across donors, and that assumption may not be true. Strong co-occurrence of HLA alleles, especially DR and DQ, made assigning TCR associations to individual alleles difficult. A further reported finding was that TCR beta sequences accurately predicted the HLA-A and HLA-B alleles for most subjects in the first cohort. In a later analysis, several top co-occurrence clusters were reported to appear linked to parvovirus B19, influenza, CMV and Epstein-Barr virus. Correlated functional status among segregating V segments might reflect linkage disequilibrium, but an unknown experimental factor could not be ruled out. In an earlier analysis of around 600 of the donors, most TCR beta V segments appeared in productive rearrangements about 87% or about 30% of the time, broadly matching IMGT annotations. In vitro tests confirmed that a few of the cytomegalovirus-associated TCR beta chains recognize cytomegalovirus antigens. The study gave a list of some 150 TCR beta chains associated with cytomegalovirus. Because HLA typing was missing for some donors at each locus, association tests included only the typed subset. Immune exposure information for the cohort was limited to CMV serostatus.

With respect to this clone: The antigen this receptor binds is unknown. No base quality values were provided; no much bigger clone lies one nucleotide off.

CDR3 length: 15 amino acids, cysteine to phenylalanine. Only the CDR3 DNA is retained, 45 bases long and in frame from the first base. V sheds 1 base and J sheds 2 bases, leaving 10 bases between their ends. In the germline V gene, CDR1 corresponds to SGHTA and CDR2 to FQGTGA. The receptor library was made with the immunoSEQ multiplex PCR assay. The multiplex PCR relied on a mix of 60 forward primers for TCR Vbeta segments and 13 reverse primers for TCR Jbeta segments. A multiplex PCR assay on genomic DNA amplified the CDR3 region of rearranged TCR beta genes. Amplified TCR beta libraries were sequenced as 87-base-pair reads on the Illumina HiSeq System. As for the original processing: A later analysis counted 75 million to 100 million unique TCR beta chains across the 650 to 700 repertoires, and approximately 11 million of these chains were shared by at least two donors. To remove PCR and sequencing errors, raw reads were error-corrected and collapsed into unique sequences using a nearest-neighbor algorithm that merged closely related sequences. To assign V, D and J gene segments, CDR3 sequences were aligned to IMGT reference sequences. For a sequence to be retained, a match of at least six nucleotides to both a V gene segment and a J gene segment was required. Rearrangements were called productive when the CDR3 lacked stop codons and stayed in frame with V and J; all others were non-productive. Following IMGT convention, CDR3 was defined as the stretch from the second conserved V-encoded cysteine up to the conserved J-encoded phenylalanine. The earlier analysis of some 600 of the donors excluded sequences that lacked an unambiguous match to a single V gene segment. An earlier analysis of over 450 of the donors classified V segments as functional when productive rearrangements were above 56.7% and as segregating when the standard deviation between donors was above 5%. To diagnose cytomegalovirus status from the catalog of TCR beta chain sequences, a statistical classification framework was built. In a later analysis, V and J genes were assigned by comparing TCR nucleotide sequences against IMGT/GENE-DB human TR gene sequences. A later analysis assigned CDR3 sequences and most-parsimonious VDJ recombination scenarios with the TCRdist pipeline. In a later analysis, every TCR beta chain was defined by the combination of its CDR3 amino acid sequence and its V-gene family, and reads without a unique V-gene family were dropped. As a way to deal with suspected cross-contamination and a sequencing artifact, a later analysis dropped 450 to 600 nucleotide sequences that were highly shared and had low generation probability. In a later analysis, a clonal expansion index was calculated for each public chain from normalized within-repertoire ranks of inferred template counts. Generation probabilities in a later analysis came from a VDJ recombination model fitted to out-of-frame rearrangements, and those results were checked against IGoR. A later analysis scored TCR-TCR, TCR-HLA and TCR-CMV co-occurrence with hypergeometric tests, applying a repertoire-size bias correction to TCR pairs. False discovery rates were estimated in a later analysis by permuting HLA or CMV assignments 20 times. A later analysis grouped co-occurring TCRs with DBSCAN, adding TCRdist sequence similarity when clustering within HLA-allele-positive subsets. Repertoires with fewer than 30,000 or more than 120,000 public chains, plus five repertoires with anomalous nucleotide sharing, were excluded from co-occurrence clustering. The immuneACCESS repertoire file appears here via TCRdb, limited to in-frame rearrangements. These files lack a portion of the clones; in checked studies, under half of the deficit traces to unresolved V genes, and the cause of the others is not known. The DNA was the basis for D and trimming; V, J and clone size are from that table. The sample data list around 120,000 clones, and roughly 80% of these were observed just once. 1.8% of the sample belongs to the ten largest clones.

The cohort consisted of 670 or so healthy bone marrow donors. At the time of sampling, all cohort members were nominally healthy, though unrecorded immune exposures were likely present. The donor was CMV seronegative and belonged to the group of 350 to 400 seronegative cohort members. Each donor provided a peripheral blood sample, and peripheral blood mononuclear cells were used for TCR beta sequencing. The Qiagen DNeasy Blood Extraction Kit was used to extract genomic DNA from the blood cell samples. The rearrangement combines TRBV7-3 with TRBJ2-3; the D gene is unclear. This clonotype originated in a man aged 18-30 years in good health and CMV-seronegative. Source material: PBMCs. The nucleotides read TGTGCCAGCAGCTTAATCCCGGGTACCACAGATACGCAGTATTTT. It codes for CASSLIPGTTDTQYF. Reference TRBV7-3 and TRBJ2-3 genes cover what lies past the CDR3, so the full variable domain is GAGVSQTPSNKVTEKGKYVELRCDPISGHTALYWYRQSLGQGPEFLIYFQGTGAADDSGLPNDRFFAVRPEGSVSTLKIQRTERGDSAVYLCASSLIPGTTDTQYFGPGTRLTVL.